These 20 T cell receptor beta chains originate from one sample sequenced in a study of identical twins. TCRdb independently ran MiXCR on the 5' RACE reads; one entry per CDR3 protein. Found here are over 600,000 distinct CDR3 sequences, roughly 20% of them singletons; the top ten hold roughly 4%. The sample was also reused in another study, on T cells expressing NK-cell markers.

Input material: PBMCs. These TCRs come from a woman in her late teens or twenties in good health.

This clonotype was detected a few times. The genes are TRBV12-3 or TRBV12-4 and TRBJ1-6; D is unclear. V was cut by 6 bases and J by 9 bases, with 15 bases left in between. The CDR3 length is 14 residues. The CDR3 DNA is TGTGCCAGCAGGAAGGACGGTCGTGGTTCACCCCTCCACTTT. Its translation: CASRKDGRGSPLHF.

The chain carries TRBV5-1 and TRBJ2-5, with 7 positions matching TRBD1. The ends lost 4 bases at V and 0 bases at J; junction bases unmatched: 3. Germline lookup yields CDR1 SGHRS and CDR2 YFSETQ. This CDR3 has 14 amino acids. CDR3 region: CASSKGTDQETQYF. The CDR3 DNA reads TGCGCCAGCAGCAAAGGGACAGACCAAGAGACCCAGTACTTC.

This clonotype occurred a few times. The genes are TRBV12-3 or TRBV12-4 and TRBJ2-2; D is perhaps TRBD2 (6 bases). Trimming stripped 5 bases from V and 6 bases from J, with 13 bases between. The CDR3 spans 14 residues. The CDR3 loop reads CASSILTSPGELFF. The CDR3 DNA reads TGTGCCAGCAGTATCCTCACTAGCCCCGGGGAGCTGTTTTTT.

The chain is built from TRBV24-1 and TRBJ2-1, with 7 positions matching TRBD1. Unmatched junction bases numbered 8, after V lost 3 bases and J lost 4 bases. This CDR3 spans 16 amino acids. The germline CDR1 and CDR2 sequences are KGHDR and SFDVKD. The CDR3, as DNA: TGTGCCACCAGTGATCCGACAGGGTCCCCTTACAATGAGCAGTTCTTC. Its translation is CATSDPTGSPYNEQFF.

There are a few counts of this clonotype. This chain links TRBV20-1 with TRBJ1-4; unclear D gene. This CDR3 has 14 residues. The V gene lost 4 bases and the J gene lost 7 bases, with 16 bases spanning the gap. Germline loops: CDR1 DFQATT, CDR2 SNEGSKA (reference sequence). CDR3 region: CSATGPDGSEKLFF. CDR3 coding DNA: TGCAGTGCTACTGGGCCGGACGGGTCTGAAAAACTGTTTTTT.

The CDR3 here is CATSTSNRDRGYEQYF. The DNA for the CDR3 is TGTGCCACCAGCACATCGAACCGGGACAGGGGCTACGAGCAGTACTTC. This chain connects TRBV15 to TRBJ2-7; 10 bases match TRBD1. The CDR3 totals 16 residues. Germline values: CDR1 LNHNV, CDR2 YYDKDF (reference sequence). Losses at the gene ends were 4 bases for V and 3 bases for J; bases not matched to a gene: 9.

The gene calls are TRBV7-2 and TRBJ2-2; perhaps TRBD1 as D (6 bases). Germline values: CDR1 SGHTA, CDR2 FQGNSA. This CDR3 comprises 15 residues. Trimming removed 5 bases at V and 0 bases at J, with 10 bases between. The CDR3 loop is CASSQGHANTGELFF. The CDR3 DNA reads TGTGCCAGCAGCCAGGGACACGCGAACACCGGGGAGCTGTTTTTT.

The chain employs TRBV20-1 and TRBJ2-3, with D possibly matching TRBD2 (7 bases). The length of the CDR3 is 15 residues. Germline V CDR1 and CDR2: DFQATT, SNEGSKA (reference sequence). Trimming took 3 bases from V and 2 from J, leaving 15 bases between them. CDR3 DNA sequence: TGCAGTGCTAGTTTGGCGGGGGCCGACACAGATACGCAGTATTTT. Protein product: CSASLAGADTDTQYF.

This clonotype was counted ten times or more. The chain links TRBV20-1 to TRBJ2-3; 13 bases are shared with TRBD2. Germline V gene data show CDR1 as DFQATT and CDR2 as SNEGSKA (reference sequence). There are 15 residues in the CDR3. Losses at the gene ends were 5 bases for V and 6 bases for J; bases not matched to a gene: 8. The DNA for the CDR3 is TGCAGTGCTCCGGTGAGGACTAGCGGGAGCGATACGCAGTATTTT. Translation: CSAPVRTSGSDTQYF.

V and J are TRBV7-2 and TRBJ1-1; D is unclear. Trimming stripped 5 bases from V and 4 bases from J, with 14 bases between. The CDR3 runs 14 residues. Germline CDR1 SGHTA, CDR2 FQGNSA. This chain's CDR3 is CASSPGPRGTEAFF. The CDR3 region has the DNA TGTGCCAGCAGCCCTGGACCTCGGGGCACTGAAGCTTTCTTT. Supplemented by reference TRBV7-2 and TRBJ1-1, the full variable domain reads GAGVSQSPSNKVTEKGKDVELRCDPISGHTALYWYRQSLGQGLEFLIYFQGNSAPDKSGLPSDRFSAERTGGSVSTLTIQRTQQEDSAVYLCASSPGPRGTEAFFGQGTRLTVV.

The chain is built from TRBV12-5 and TRBJ1-1, with D hard to call. The V gene's germline CDR1 is LGHNT and CDR2 FRNRAP. The V and J ends lost 3 bases and 4 bases respectively, with 9 bases between them. The CDR3 has 13 amino acids. The CDR3 is CASGFGRSTEAFF. CDR3 sequence (DNA): TGTGCTAGTGGTTTTGGGCGATCCACTGAAGCTTTCTTT.

This clonotype was counted at least ten times. J is TRBJ1-2 and V is TRBV3-1, with 7 bases that match TRBD1. V shed 4 bases and J 4 bases; nucleotides not matched to a gene: 12. Germline V CDR1 and CDR2: LGHDT, YNNKEL (reference sequence). This CDR3 comprises 16 residues. The DNA for the CDR3 is TGTGCCAGCAGCCTTAGTGGGACAGCCCCTTTCTATGGCTACACCTTC. Residues: CASSLSGTAPFYGYTF.

This clonotype was seen more than once but under ten times. The chain carries TRBV10-1 and TRBJ2-5; 9 bases line up with TRBD2. Trimming cost V 3 bases and J 0 bases; bases outside gene matches: 8. Per the germline V gene, CDR1 is WNHNN and CDR2 is SYGVQD (reference sequence). The CDR3 has 17 amino acids. CDR3 loop: CASSDGSGGLYQETQYF. DNA for the CDR3: TGCGCCAGCAGTGATGGTAGCGGGGGCCTGTACCAAGAGACCCAGTACTTC.

In nucleotides, the CDR3 is TGTGCCAGCGATCCCAAAGGACAGGCCCCGTTCTTC. Translated, it gives CASDPKGQAPFF. The V gene is TRBV2, the J gene TRBJ2-1; the match to TRBD1 covers 7 bases. Looked up from germline, CDR1 is SNHLY and CDR2 is FYNNEI. J lost 15 bases, V lost 8 bases, and 13 bases had no gene match. The CDR3 contains 12 residues.

The chain is built from TRBV12-3 or TRBV12-4 and TRBJ2-5; 10 bases agree with TRBD1. V shed 5 bases, J shed 5 bases, and the junction held 5 bases outside the gene matches. The CDR3 consists of 14 residues. For the CDR3, the DNA is TGTGCCAGCAGTAAACCGGGACAGGGGGAGACCCAGTACTTC. Protein product: CASSKPGQGETQYF.

V gene TRBV20-1 combines with J gene TRBJ2-1; D remains unclear. Germline CDR1 DFQATT, CDR2 SNEGSKA (reference sequence). Deletions cut 6 bases from V and 0 bases from J, with 15 bases between. The CDR3 is 15 residues long. The CDR3 region is CSAQSSDNSYNEQFF. In DNA, the CDR3 is TGCAGTGCCCAAAGCAGCGATAACTCCTACAATGAGCAGTTCTTC.

This clonotype has a handful of counts. The V and J genes are TRBV11-3 and TRBJ2-4, with 8 nucleotides matching TRBD1. Germline V gives CDR1 SGHNT, CDR2 YENEEA. V shed 4 bases and J 8 bases; nucleotides not matched to a gene: 10. The CDR3 has 15 residues. The CDR3 loop reads CASSSVTDRGDIQYF. Here the CDR3 DNA reads TGTGCCAGCAGCTCCGTAACCGACAGGGGCGACATTCAGTACTTC.

This clonotype has only a few counts. The genes are TRBV6-4 and TRBJ2-1; D not certain. The CDR3 is 16 residues long. Germline V CDR1 and CDR2: MRHNA, SNTAGT. V lost 6 bases, J lost 0 bases, and 15 bases lay in between. As DNA, the CDR3 is TGTGCCAGCAGGTGGGTTGCGAGGATCTCCTACAATGAGCAGTTCTTC. Its protein product is CASRWVARISYNEQFF.

J is TRBJ2-1 and V is TRBV7-9, with D perhaps TRBD1 or TRBD2 (7 bases each). Germline V gives CDR1 SEHNR, CDR2 FQNEAQ (reference sequence). The CDR3 spans 16 residues. V was cut by 5 bases and J by 8 bases, with 22 bases left in between. The CDR3 DNA is TGTGCCAGCAGCCCGGTGGGAGGGGGCTCATTCGATGAGCAGTTCTTC. Translation: CASSPVGGGSFDEQFF.

The table lists this clonotype with many counts. The chain combines TRBV20-1 with TRBJ2-7, with D perhaps TRBD1 (6 bases). CDR1 and CDR2 from the germline V gene are DFQATT and SNEGSKA (reference sequence). This CDR3 has 13 residues. The V end lost 3 bases, the J end lost 3 bases, and 12 bases lay between the germline ends. The CDR3 region has the DNA TGCAGTGCTAGCCAGGGACATAACTACGAGCAGTACTTC. This translates into CSASQGHNYEQYF.